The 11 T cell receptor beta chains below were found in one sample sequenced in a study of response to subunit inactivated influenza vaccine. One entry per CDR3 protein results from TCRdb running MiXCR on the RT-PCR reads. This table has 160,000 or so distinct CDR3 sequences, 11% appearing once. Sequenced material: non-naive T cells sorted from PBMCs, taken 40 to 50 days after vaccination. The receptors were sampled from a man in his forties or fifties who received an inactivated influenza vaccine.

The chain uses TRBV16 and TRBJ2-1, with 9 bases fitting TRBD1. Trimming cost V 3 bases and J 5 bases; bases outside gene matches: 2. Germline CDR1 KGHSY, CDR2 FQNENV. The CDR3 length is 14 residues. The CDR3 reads CASSQGTGNNEQFF. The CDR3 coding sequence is TGTGCCAGCAGCCAGGGGACAGGGAACAATGAGCAGTTCTTC.

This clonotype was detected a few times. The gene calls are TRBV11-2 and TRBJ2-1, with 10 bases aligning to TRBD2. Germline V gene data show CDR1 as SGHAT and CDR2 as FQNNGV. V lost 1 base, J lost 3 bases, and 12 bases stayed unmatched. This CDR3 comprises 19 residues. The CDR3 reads CASSLVFHSGLASYNEQFF. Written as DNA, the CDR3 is TGTGCCAGCAGCTTAGTTTTTCATTCGGGACTAGCGAGCTACAATGAGCAGTTCTTC.

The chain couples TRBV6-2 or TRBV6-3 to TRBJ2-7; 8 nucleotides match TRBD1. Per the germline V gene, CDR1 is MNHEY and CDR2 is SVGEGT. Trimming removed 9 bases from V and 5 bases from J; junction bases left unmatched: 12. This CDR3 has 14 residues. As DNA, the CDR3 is TGTGCCAGAAGTATTCAGGGGGCAGGCGACGAGCAGTACTTC. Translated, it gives CARSIQGAGDEQYF.

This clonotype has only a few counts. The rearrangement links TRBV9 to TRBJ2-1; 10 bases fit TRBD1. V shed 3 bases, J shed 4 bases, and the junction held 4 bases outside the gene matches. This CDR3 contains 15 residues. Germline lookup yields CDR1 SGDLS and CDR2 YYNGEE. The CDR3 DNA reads TGTGCCAGCAGCGGAGGACAGGGGGTGTACAATGAGCAGTTCTTC. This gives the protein CASSGGQGVYNEQFF.

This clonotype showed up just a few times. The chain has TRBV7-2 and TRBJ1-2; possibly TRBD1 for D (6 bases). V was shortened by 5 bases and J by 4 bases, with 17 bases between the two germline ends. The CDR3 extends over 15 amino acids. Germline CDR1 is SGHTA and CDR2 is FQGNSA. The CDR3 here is CASSSRSQGIYGYTF. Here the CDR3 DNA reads TGTGCCAGCAGCAGTAGGAGTCAGGGGATCTATGGCTACACCTTC.

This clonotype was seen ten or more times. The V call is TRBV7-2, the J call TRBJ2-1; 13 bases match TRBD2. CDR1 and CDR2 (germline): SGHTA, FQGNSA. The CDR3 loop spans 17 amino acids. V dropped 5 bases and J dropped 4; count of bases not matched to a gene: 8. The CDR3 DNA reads TGTGCCAGCAGCAACTTCCCGACTAGCGGGGGGTACAATGAGCAGTTCTTC. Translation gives CASSNFPTSGGYNEQFF.

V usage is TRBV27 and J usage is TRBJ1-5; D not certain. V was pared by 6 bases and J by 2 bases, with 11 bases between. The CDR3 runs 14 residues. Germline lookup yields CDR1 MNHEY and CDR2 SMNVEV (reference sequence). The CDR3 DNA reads TGTGCCAGCAGCTCGGCCGAGGGCAATCAGCCCCAGCATTTT. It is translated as CASSSAEGNQPQHF.

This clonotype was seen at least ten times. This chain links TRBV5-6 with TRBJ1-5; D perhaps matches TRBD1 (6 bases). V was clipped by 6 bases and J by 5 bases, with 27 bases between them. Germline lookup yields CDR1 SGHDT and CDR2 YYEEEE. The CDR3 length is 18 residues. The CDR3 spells CASTSTSGGDSNDQPQHF. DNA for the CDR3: TGTGCCAGCACCTCAACCTCCGGGGGCGATTCAAACGATCAGCCCCAGCATTTT.

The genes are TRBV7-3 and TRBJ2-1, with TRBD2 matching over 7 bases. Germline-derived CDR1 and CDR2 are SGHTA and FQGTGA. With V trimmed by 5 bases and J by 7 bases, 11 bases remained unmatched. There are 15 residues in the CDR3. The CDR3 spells CASSPQGGSGNEQFF. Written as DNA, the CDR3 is TGTGCCAGCAGCCCTCAGGGAGGGAGCGGGAATGAGCAGTTCTTC.

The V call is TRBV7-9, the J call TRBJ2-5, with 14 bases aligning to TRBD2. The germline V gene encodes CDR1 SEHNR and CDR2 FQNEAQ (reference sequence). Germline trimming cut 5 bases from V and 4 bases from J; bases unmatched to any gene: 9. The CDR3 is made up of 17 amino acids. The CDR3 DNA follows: TGTGCCAGCAGCCTAAGTGGGACTAGCGGGAGTCGAGAGACCCAGTACTTC. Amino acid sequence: CASSLSGTSGSRETQYF.

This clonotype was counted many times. CDR3 protein: CASSLGTGVVQAQHF. The DNA for the CDR3 is TGTGCCAGCAGTTTAGGGACAGGGGTAGTACAGGCCCAGCATTTT. This chain uses TRBV12-3 or TRBV12-4 with TRBJ1-5; 9 bases match TRBD1. V lost 1 base to trimming and J lost 11 bases; unmatched junction nucleotides: 9. This CDR3 has 15 residues.